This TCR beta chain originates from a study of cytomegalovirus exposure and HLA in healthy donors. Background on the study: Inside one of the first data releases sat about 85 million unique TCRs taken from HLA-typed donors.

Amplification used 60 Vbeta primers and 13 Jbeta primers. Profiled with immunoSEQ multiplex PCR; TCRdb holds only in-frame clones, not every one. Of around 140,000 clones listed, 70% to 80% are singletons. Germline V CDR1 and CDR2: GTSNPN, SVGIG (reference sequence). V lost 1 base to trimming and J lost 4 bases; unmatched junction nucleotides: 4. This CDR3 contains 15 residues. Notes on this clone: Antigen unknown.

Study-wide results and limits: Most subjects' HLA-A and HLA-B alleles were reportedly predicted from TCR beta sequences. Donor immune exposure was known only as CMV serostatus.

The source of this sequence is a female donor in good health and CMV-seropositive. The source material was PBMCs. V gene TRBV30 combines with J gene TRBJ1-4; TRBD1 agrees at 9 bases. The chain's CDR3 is CAWSGGTGNNEKLFF. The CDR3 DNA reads TGTGCCTGGAGTGGGGGGACAGGGAATAATGAAAAACTGTTTTTT.